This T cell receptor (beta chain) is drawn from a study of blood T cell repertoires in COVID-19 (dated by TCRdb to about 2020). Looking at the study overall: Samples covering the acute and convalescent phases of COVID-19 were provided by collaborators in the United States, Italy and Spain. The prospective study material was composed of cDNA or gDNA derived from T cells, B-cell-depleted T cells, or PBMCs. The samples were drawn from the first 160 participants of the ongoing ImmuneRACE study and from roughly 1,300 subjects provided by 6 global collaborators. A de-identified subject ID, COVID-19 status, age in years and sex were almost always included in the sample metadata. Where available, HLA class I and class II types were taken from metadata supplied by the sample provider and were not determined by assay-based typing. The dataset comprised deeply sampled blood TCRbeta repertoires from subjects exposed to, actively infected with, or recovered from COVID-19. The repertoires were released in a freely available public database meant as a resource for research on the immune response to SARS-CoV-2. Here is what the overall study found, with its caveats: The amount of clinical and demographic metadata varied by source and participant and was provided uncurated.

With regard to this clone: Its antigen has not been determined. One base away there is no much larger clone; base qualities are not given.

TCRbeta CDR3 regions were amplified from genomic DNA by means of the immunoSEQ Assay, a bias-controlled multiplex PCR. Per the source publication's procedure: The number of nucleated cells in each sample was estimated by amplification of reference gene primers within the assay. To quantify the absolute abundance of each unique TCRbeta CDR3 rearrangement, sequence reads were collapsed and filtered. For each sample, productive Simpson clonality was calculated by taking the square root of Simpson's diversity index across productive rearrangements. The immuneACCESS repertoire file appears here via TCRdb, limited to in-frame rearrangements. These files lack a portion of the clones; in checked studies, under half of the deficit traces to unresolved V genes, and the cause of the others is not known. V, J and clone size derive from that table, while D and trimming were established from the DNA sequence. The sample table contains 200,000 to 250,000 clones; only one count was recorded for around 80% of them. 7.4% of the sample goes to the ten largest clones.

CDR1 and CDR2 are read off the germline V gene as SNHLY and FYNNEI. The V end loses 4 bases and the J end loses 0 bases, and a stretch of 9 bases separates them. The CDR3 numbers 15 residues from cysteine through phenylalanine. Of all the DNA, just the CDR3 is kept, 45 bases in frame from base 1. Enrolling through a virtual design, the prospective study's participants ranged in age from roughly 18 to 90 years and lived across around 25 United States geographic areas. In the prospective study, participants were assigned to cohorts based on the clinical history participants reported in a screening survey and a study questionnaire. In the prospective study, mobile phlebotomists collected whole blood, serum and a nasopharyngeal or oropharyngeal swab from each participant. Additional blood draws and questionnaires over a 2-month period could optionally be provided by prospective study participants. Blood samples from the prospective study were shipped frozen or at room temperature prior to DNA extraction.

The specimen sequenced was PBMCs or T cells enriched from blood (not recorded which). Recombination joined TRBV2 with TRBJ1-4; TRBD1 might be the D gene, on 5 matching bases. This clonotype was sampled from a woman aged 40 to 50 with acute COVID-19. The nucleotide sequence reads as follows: TGTGCCAGCAGTGCTAGGACACCAACTAATGAAAAACTGTTTTTT. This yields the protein CASSARTPTNEKLFF.